This T cell receptor beta chain was sequenced for a study of cytomegalovirus exposure and HLA in healthy donors. Study-level information: Membership in the Caucasian-associated ancestry cluster was found for around 81% of 350 to 450 genotyped donors.

From germline, CDR1 is SGHRS and CDR2 YFSETQ. Trimming stripped 7 bases from V and 6 bases from J, with 17 bases between. CDR3 length: 15 residues. Whole-study results and caveats: It was assumed in the presence/absence analyses that sequencing depth was roughly uniform across donors.

The PCR had 60 Vbeta and 13 Jbeta primers. Produced via immunoSEQ multiplex PCR; TCRdb's table is partial and in-frame only. Found here are fewer than 350,000 clones, roughly 89% of them singletons; the top ten hold roughly 2%. As regards this clone: The antigen remains undetermined.

The sample consisted of PBMCs. The rearrangement joins TRBV5-1 to TRBJ1-6; the D is unclear. The sequence came from a woman aged 18-30 years in good health and CMV-seronegative. The CDR3 spells CASCKAITPNSPLHF. CDR3 bases: TGCGCCAGCTGTAAAGCAATTACCCCTAATTCACCCCTCCACTTT.